Shown below are 26 T cell receptor beta chains from a single sample sequenced in a study of vaccination effects on CD4 cells after COVID-19. Sequencing in the ViraFEST assay came after antigen-specific CD4+ T cells had been expanded with viral peptide pools, which were used to stimulate PBMC. Cultured cells yielded isolated CD4+ T cells after roughly 11 days. Their specific antigens are unknown. Produced via immunoSEQ multiplex PCR; TCRdb's table is partial and in-frame only. This table has over 50,000 clones, around 81% appearing once. The source material was CD4+ T cells from PBMCs cultured with HCoV-229E spike peptides, sampled before COVID-19 vaccination. The source of these receptors is a human donor who received a COVID-19 vaccine.

The V gene is TRBV19, the J gene TRBJ1-2; D unclear. The germline V gene encodes CDR1 LNHDA and CDR2 SQIVND (reference sequence). The CDR3 covers 14 residues. Trimming shortened V by 2 bases and J by 4 bases, and 11 bases separated the two germline ends. CDR3 in amino acids: CASSILGGSYGYTF. The CDR3 DNA sequence: TGTGCCAGTAGTATACTCGGCGGATCCTATGGCTACACCTTC.

The chain recombines TRBV6-6 with TRBJ1-2; D is uncertain. Deletions cut 0 bases from V and 4 bases from J, with 3 bases between. The germline V gene encodes CDR1 MNHNY and CDR2 SVGAGI (reference sequence). CDR3 length: 12 residues. CDR3 in amino acids: CASSYSFYGYTF. Here the CDR3 DNA reads TGTGCCAGCAGTTACTCCTTCTATGGCTACACCTTC.

The V call is TRBV7-9, the J call TRBJ2-3; D gene unclear. The CDR3 totals 14 residues. Germline-derived CDR1 and CDR2 are SEHNR and FQNEAQ (reference sequence). Trimming pared 6 bases from V and 0 bases from J, leaving 10 bases between. The CDR3 loop is CASSQSESTDTQYF. DNA for the CDR3: TGTGCCAGCAGTCAGAGCGAAAGCACAGATACGCAGTATTTT.

A few counts support this clone. The chain is built from TRBV10-2 and TRBJ1-1, with D maybe TRBD1 (5 bases). V was shortened by 7 bases and J by 0 bases, with 12 bases between the two germline ends. The CDR3 spans 14 residues. CDR1 is WSHSY and CDR2 is SAAADI in the germline V gene. The CDR3 DNA reads TGCGCCAGCAAGGTTCGGGGGATGAACACTGAAGCTTTCTTT. As protein: CASKVRGMNTEAFF.

The J gene is TRBJ1-1, the V gene TRBV20-1; no reliable D call. Germline V gene sequence: CDR1 DFQATT, CDR2 SNEGSKA (reference sequence). The CDR3 sequence is 11 residues long. The V and J ends lost 5 bases and 7 bases respectively, with 11 bases between them. The CDR3 region has the DNA TGCAGTGCTTCTAAACAGCTTGAAGCTTTCTTT. Its translation: CSASKQLEAFF.

The V call is TRBV2, the J call TRBJ2-5, with 7 bases that match TRBD2. This CDR3 comprises 15 residues. J was trimmed by 5 bases and V by 6 bases; bases with no gene match: 12. From germline, CDR1 is SNHLY and CDR2 FYNNEI. The CDR3 spells CASSQGLPSGETQYF. CDR3 sequence (DNA): TGTGCCAGCAGCCAGGGACTACCGAGTGGGGAGACCCAGTACTTC.

In this sample, this clone turned up once. The chain links TRBV6-5 to TRBJ1-3; 7 bases are a match to TRBD1. Per the germline V gene, CDR1 is MNHEY and CDR2 is SVGAGI. After removal of 5 bases from V and 0 bases from J, the junction contained 4 bases not matched to a gene. This CDR3 contains 15 residues. The CDR3 DNA sequence: TGTGCCAGCAGTACGGACAGGTACTCTGGAAACACCATATATTTT. Its translation is CASSTDRYSGNTIYF.

This clone was detected once. The chain recombines TRBV12-5 with TRBJ1-3; the D is unclear. The V gene's germline CDR1 is LGHNT and CDR2 FRNRAP. There are 15 residues in the CDR3. Trimming shortened V by 5 bases and J by 4 bases, and 15 bases separated the two germline ends. CDR3 in DNA: TGTGCTAGTGGTCTAGGTCTCGGACCCGGAAACACCATATATTTT. Translation: CASGLGLGPGNTIYF.

V usage is TRBV18 and J usage is TRBJ2-2; D unclear. Trimming cost V 3 bases and J 6 bases, with 11 bases left between them. CDR3 length equals 14 residues. CDR1 is KGHSH and CDR2 is LQKENI in the germline V gene. Written as DNA, the CDR3 is TGTGCCAGCTCACCGAGGCAGGAACCCGGGGAGCTGTTTTTT. Residues: CASSPRQEPGELFF.

A few counts support this clone. This chain connects TRBV2 to TRBJ1-5; D is unclear. Germline V lookup: CDR1 SNHLY, CDR2 FYNNEI. The length of the CDR3 is 14 residues. Trimming removed 4 bases from V and 0 bases from J, with 7 bases in between. The CDR3 DNA reads TGTGCCAGCAGTGCCACCCATAGCAATCAGCCCCAGCATTTT. It encodes CASSATHSNQPQHF. The full variable domain, its missing parts supplied by reference TRBV2 and TRBJ1-5, is EPEVTQTPSHQVTQMGQEVILRCVPISNHLYFYWYRQILGQKVEFLVSFYNNEISEKSEIFDDQFSVERPDGSNFTLKIRSTKLEDSAMYFCASSATHSNQPQHFGDGTRLSIL.

This clone was found once. This chain links TRBV7-3 with TRBJ2-3; D possibly corresponds to TRBD2 (5 bases). V lost 2 bases to trimming and J lost 4 bases, with 19 bases between them. In germline, CDR1 is SGHTA, CDR2 FQGTGA. The CDR3 sequence is 17 residues long. Written as DNA, the CDR3 is TGTGCCAGCAGCTTAGGTCGCGCTCTAGCCGCGGCAGATACGCAGTATTTT. As protein: CASSLGRALAAADTQYF.

The V and J genes are TRBV6-2 or TRBV6-3 and TRBJ1-2; D is unclear. V dropped 3 bases and J dropped 3 bases, with 17 bases sitting between them. Looked up from germline, CDR1 is MNHEY and CDR2 is SVGEGT. The CDR3 totals 16 residues. The CDR3 DNA follows: TGTGCCAGCAGTTATACGGTGGGCCGTCCCCACTATGGCTACACCTTC. This encodes CASSYTVGRPHYGYTF.

The chain has TRBV7-3 and TRBJ2-6; 7 bases agree with TRBD1. V shed 5 bases, J shed 0 bases, and the junction held 7 bases outside the gene matches. Germline CDR1 is SGHTA and CDR2 is FQGTGA. This CDR3 has 17 residues. This CDR3 is CASSRTGLRSGANVLTF. The CDR3 DNA follows: TGTGCCAGCAGCAGGACAGGTTTACGCTCTGGGGCCAACGTCCTGACTTTC. The full variable domain, in which reference TRBV7-3 and TRBJ2-6 provide the parts outside the CDR3, is GAGVSQTPSNKVTEKGKYVELRCDPISGHTALYWYRQSLGQGPEFLIYFQGTGAADDSGLPNDRFFAVRPEGSVSTLKIQRTERGDSAVYLCASSRTGLRSGANVLTFGAGSRLTVL.

V gene TRBV18 combines with J gene TRBJ2-7, with 10 bases aligning to TRBD1. Germline V lookup: CDR1 KGHSH, CDR2 LQKENI. This CDR3 is built from 15 residues. V was clipped by 5 bases and J by 4 bases; unmatched bases: 8. CDR3 DNA sequence: TGTGCCAGCTCATCCGGACAGGGGGTGAGGTACGAGCAGTACGTC. Its protein is CASSSGQGVRYEQYV.

CDR3 sequence reads: CAISGLGGKGEQYV. In DNA, the CDR3 is TGTGCCATCAGTGGTCTGGGAGGTAAGGGCGAGCAGTACGTC. The chain employs TRBV10-3 and TRBJ2-7; maybe TRBD2 (6 bases). CDR3 length equals 14 residues. In germline, CDR1 is ENHRY, CDR2 SYGVKD. The germline V and J ends were trimmed by 4 bases and 6 bases, with 16 bases remaining between them.

In its sample, this clone was seen once. V usage is TRBV2 and J usage is TRBJ2-7, with D maybe TRBD2 (5 bases). Trimming took 4 bases from V and 2 from J, leaving 6 bases between them. CDR1 and CDR2 from the germline V gene are SNHLY and FYNNEI. The CDR3 has 12 residues. Here the CDR3 reads CASSVGAYEQYV. The CDR3 DNA reads TGTGCCAGCAGTGTGGGAGCCTACGAGCAGTACGTC.

J is TRBJ2-7 and V is TRBV3-1 (or the pseudogene TRBV3-2); the match to TRBD2 covers 8 bases. The V and J ends lost 0 bases and 6 bases, in that order; junction bases with no gene match: 10. Germline V lookup: CDR1 LGHDT, CDR2 YNNKEL (reference sequence). The CDR3 is 16 residues long. The chain's CDR3 is CASSQDPPRGALEQYV. CDR3 in DNA: TGTGCCAGCAGCCAAGATCCTCCGCGGGGGGCTCTCGAGCAGTACGTC.

The chain employs TRBV9 and TRBJ1-3; TRBD1 aligns across 7 bases. This CDR3 spans 14 amino acids. Germline CDR1 reads SGDLS; CDR2 reads YYNGEE. With V trimmed by 7 bases and J by 0 bases, 4 bases remained unmatched. The CDR3 is CASGQAVSGNTIYF. CDR3 bases: TGTGCCAGCGGACAGGCTGTCTCTGGAAACACCATATATTTT.

The rearrangement links TRBV6-5 to TRBJ1-1; 8 bases agree with TRBD1. CDR3 size: 16 residues. CDR1 is MNHEY, CDR2 SVGAGI, per germline. J lost 0 bases, V lost 3 bases, and 6 bases had no gene match. Here the CDR3 DNA reads TGTGCCAGCAGTTATCATCCAGGGGGCATGAACACTGAAGCTTTCTTT. It is translated as CASSYHPGGMNTEAFF.

This chain connects TRBV15 to TRBJ2-4, with D possibly TRBD1 on 8 matching bases. Trimming took 5 bases from V and 8 from J, leaving 13 bases between them. Germline loops: CDR1 LNHNV, CDR2 YYDKDF (reference sequence). The CDR3 covers 13 residues. The CDR3 loop is CATSFTGGDIQYF. In nucleotides, the CDR3 is TGTGCCACCAGCTTTACAGGGGGGGACATTCAGTACTTC.

This chain uses TRBV6-5 with TRBJ1-2; the match to TRBD1 covers 11 bases. Germline CDR1 and CDR2: MNHEY and SVGAGI. CDR3 length equals 14 residues. With V trimmed by 6 bases and J by 4 bases, 4 bases remained unmatched. The CDR3 loop is CASRGQGVVYGYTF. For the CDR3, the DNA is TGTGCCAGCAGGGGACAGGGGGTTGTCTATGGCTACACCTTC.

This chain joins TRBV4-1 and TRBJ2-5, with unresolved D. The V end was cut by 1 base, the J end by 4 bases, with 7 bases between. The CDR3 spans 13 residues. Germline V gene sequence: CDR1 MGHRA, CDR2 YSYEKL. Written as DNA, the CDR3 is TGCGCCAGCAGCCAAGCTGTCCCAGAGACCCAGTACTTC. Its translation: CASSQAVPETQYF.

This chain uses TRBV11-2 with TRBJ1-1; the D gene is possibly TRBD1 (6 bases). V gave up 5 bases and J gave up 1 base, with 17 bases separating them. Looked up from germline, CDR1 is SGHAT and CDR2 is FQNNGV. This CDR3 spans 16 amino acids. DNA for the CDR3: TGTGCCAGCAGCCCCCGAGGGGGGGTTGGGAACACTGAAGCTTTCTTT. It translates to CASSPRGGVGNTEAFF.

This chain joins TRBV6-2 or TRBV6-3 and TRBJ1-5, with D possibly TRBD1 on 6 matching bases. The ends were cut back, 2 bases at V and 4 bases at J, with 18 bases in the middle. CDR3 size: 17 residues. The germline V gene encodes CDR1 MNHEY and CDR2 SVGEGT. CDR3: CASSYPSGGAWNQPQHF. CDR3 DNA: TGTGCCAGCAGTTACCCCAGTGGGGGGGCTTGGAATCAGCCCCAGCATTTT.

CDR3 amino acids: CASSFLGQGPNYGYTF. CDR3 coding DNA: TGTGCCAGCAGCTTTCTGGGACAGGGGCCTAACTATGGCTACACCTTC. The rearrangement links TRBV7-2 to TRBJ1-2; TRBD1 matches 10 bases. The CDR3 has 16 residues. Germline CDR1 SGHTA, CDR2 FQGNSA. With 3 bases clipped from V and 0 bases from J, the junction kept 4 bases outside the gene matches.

V and J are TRBV7-2 and TRBJ2-2; possible D gene TRBD2, 5 bases. CDR1 is SGHTA, CDR2 FQGNSA, per germline. The V end lost 3 bases, the J end lost 1 base, and 12 bases lay between the germline ends. This CDR3 region has 16 residues. CDR3 sequence (DNA): TGTGCCAGCAGCTTTTTTTCCAGCGGGAACACCGGGGAGCTGTTTTTT. This sequence encodes CASSFFSSGNTGELFF.